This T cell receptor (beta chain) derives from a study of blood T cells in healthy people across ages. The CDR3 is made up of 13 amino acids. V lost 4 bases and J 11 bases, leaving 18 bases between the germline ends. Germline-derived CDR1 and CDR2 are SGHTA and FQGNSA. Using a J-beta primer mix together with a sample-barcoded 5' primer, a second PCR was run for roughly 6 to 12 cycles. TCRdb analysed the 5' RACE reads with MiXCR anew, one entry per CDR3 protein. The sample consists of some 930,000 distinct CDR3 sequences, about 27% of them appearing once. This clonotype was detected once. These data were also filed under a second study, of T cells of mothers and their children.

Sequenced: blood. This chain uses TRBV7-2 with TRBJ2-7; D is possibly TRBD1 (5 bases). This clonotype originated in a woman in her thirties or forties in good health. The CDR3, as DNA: TGTGCCAGCAGCTCGACCCCAGGGCCCTGGGAGTACTTC. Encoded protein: CASSSTPGPWEYF.